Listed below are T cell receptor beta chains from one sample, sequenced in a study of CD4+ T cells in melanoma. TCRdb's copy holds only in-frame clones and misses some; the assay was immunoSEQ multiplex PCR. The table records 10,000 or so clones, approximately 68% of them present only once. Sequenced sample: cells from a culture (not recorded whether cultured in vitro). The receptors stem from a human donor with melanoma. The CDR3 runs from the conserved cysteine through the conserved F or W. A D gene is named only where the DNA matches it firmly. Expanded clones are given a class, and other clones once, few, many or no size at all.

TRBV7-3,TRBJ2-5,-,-,CASSRDSAETQYF,TGTGCCAGCAGCCGCGACAGTGCCGAGACCCAGTACTTC
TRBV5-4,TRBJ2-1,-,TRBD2,CASSLGSGGYSYNEQFF,TGTGCCAGCAGCTTGGGTAGCGGGGGATACTCCTACAATGAGCAGTTCTTC
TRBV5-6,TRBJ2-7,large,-,CASSPFSSYEQYF,TGTGCCAGCAGCCCCTTCAGCTCCTACGAGCAGTACTTC
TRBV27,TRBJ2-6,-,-,CASTQGGASGANVLTF,TGTGCCAGCACCCAAGGTGGGGCCTCTGGGGCCAACGTCCTGACTTTC
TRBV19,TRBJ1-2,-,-,CASSIDQAANYGYTF,TGTGCCAGTAGTATAGATCAGGCAGCTAACTATGGCTACACCTTC
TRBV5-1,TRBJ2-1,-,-,CASSLGGREQFF,TGCGCCAGCAGCTTGGGAGGGCGTGAGCAGTTCTTC
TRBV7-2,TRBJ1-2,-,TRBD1,CASSWGQGAYGYTF,TGTGCCAGCAGCTGGGGACAGGGGGCCTATGGCTACACCTTC
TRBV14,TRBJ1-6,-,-,CASSWGGVGNSPLHF,TGTGCCAGCAGCTGGGGGGGAGTGGGTAATTCACCCCTCCACTTT
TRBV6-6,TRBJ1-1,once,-,CASIAEVGAFF,TGTGCCAGCATCGCGGAGGTAGGGGCTTTCTTT
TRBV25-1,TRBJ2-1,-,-,CASSEYSGYSYNEQFF,TGTGCCAGCAGTGAATATTCGGGTTATTCCTACAATGAGCAGTTCTTC
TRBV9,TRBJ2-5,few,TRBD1,CASSAYRGREETQYF,TGTGCCAGCAGCGCCTACAGGGGGCGCGAAGAGACCCAGTACTTC
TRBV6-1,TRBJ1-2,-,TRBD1,CASDGTAPTNYGYTF,TGTGCCAGCGACGGGACAGCGCCCACTAACTATGGCTACACCTTC
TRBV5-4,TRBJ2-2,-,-,CASSQTGELFF,TGTGCCAGCAGTCAAACCGGGGAGCTGTTTTTT
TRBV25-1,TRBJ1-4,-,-,CASTPALMSGKLFF,TGTGCCAGCACCCCCGCCTTAATGAGTGGAAAACTGTTTTTT
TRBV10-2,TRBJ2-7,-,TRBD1,CASSDNRGRYEQYF,TGCGCCAGCAGTGATAACAGGGGGCGATACGAGCAGTACTTC
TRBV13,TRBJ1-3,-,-,CASSLQASDTIYF,TGTGCCAGCAGCTTACAGGCCTCGGACACCATATATTTT
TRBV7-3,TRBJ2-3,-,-,CASSLARTDTQYF,TGTGCCAGCAGCTTAGCCCGCACAGATACGCAGTATTTT
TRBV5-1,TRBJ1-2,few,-,CASSLAEYYGYTF,TGCGCCAGCAGCTTAGCAGAATACTATGGCTACACCTTC
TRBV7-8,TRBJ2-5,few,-,CASSRLVRAQQETQYF,TGTGCCAGCAGCCGCCTAGTCAGGGCCCAGCAAGAGACCCAGTACTTC
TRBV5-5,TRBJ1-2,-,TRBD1,CASSLTGQGSYGYTF,TGTGCCAGCAGCTTGACGGGACAGGGTTCCTATGGCTACACCTTC
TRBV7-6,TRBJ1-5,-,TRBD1,CASSSGTAWSNQPQHF,TGTGCCAGCAGCTCTGGGACAGCGTGGAGCAATCAGCCCCAGCATTTT
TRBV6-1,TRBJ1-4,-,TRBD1,CASSEEGTGNEKLFF,TGTGCCAGCAGTGAGGAGGGGACAGGGAATGAAAAACTGTTTTTT
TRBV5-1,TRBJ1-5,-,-,CASSPDGYQPQHF,TGCGCCAGCAGCCCCGACGGATATCAGCCCCAGCATTTT
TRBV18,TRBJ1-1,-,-,CASLRNTEAFF,TGTGCCAGCTTACGAAACACTGAAGCTTTCTTT
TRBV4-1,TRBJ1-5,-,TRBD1,CASSQVGKQGKGNQPQHF,TGCGCCAGCAGCCAAGTTGGTAAACAGGGGAAGGGCAATCAGCCCCAGCATTTT
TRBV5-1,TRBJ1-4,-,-,CASSFWPNEKLFF,TGCGCCAGCAGCTTTTGGCCTAATGAAAAACTGTTTTTT
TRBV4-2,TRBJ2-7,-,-,CASSQDGGSYEQYF,TGTGCCAGCAGCCAAGATGGGGGGTCCTACGAGCAGTACTTC
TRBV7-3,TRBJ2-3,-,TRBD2,CASSFIAGGATDTQYF,TGTGCCAGCAGCTTTATAGCGGGGGGGGCCACAGATACGCAGTATTTT
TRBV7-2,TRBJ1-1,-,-,CASSWRQVSEAFF,TGTGCCAGCAGCTGGAGACAGGTTTCTGAAGCTTTCTTT
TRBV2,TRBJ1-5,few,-,CASSGENQPQHF,TGTGCCAGCAGTGGAGAGAATCAGCCCCAGCATTTT
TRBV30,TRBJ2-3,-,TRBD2,CACRAGGRDTQYF,TGTGCCTGCCGAGCGGGGGGGAGAGATACGCAGTATTTT
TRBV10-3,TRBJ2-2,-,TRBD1,CAISERQGHTGELFF,TGTGCCATCAGTGAGAGACAGGGACACACCGGGGAGCTGTTTTTT
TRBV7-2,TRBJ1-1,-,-,CASSPRTALEAFF,TGTGCCAGCAGCCCTCGGACAGCTCTTGAAGCTTTCTTT
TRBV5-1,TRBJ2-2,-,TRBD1,CASSWTGLNTGELFF,TGCGCCAGCAGCTGGACAGGGCTGAACACCGGGGAGCTGTTTTTT
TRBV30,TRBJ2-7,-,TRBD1,CAWGDRAYEQYF,TGTGCCTGGGGTGACAGGGCCTACGAGCAGTACTTC
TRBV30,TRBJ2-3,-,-,CALAEGYTQYF,TGTGCCTTGGCGGAGGGATATACGCAGTATTTT
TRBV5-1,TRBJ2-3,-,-,CASTRDHTDTQYF,TGCGCCAGCACTCGGGACCACACAGATACGCAGTATTTT
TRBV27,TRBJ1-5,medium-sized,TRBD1,CASSRSQGDQPQHF,TGTGCCAGCAGTAGGAGTCAGGGGGATCAGCCCCAGCATTTT
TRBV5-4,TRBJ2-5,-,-,CASSLLDGETQYF,TGTGCCAGCAGCTTGCTTGACGGAGAGACCCAGTACTTC
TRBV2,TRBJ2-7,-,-,CASSRRTALEQYF,TGTGCCAGCAGTCGGCGGACTGCGCTAGAGCAGTACTTC
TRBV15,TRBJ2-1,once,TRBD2,CATSRPTQRGGTYNEQFF,TGTGCCACCAGCAGACCAACACAGCGGGGGGGTACCTACAATGAGCAGTTCTTC
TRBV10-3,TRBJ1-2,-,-,CAISQDGPRDGYTF,TGTGCCATCAGTCAGGACGGTCCCCGAGATGGCTACACCTTC
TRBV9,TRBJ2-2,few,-,CASSVTALRGAGTGELFF,TGTGCCAGCAGCGTAACCGCACTCCGGGGAGCAGGGACCGGGGAGCTGTTTTTT
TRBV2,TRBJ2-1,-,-,CASSEGDRLGNEQFF,TGTGCCAGCAGTGAAGGGGACCGGCTGGGTAATGAGCAGTTCTTC
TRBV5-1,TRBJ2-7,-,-,CASSLSRVQTYEQYF,TGCGCCAGCAGCTTGAGCAGGGTCCAGACTTACGAGCAGTACTTC
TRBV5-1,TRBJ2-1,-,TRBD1,CASSLGDRYNEQFF,TGCGCCAGCAGCTTGGGGGACAGATACAATGAGCAGTTCTTC
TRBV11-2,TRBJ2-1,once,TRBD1,CASNRYRGNEQFF,TGTGCCAGCAACCGTTACAGGGGCAATGAGCAGTTCTTC
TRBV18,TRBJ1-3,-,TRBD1,CASSPLTGGSGNTIYF,TGTGCCAGCTCACCACTAACAGGGGGCTCTGGAAACACCATATATTTT
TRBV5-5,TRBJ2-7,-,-,CATSLGESYEQYF,TGTGCCACCAGCTTGGGCGAGTCCTACGAGCAGTACTTC
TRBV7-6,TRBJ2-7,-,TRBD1,CASSLTGAEQYF,TGTGCCAGCAGCTTAACAGGGGCCGAGCAGTACTTC
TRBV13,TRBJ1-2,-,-,CASSSGGEPYGYTF,TGTGCCAGCAGCTCGGGGGGGGAACCCTATGGCTACACCTTC
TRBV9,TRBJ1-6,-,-,CASSALGGAANSPLHF,TGTGCCAGCAGCGCGCTCGGGGGGGCAGCTAATTCACCCCTCCACTTT
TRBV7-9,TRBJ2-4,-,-,CASSLEGGALRF,TGTGCCAGCAGCTTAGAGGGTGGTGCCCTGCGGTTC
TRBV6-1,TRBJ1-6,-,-,CATAVRRENSPLHF,TGTGCCACAGCCGTAAGGAGGGAGAATTCACCCCTCCACTTT
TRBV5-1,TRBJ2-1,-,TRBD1,CASSLPGQLSYNEQFF,TGCGCCAGCAGCTTGCCGGGACAGCTATCCTACAATGAGCAGTTCTTC
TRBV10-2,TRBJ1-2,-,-,CATRVNGYTF,TGCGCCACGAGGGTAAACGGCTACACCTTC
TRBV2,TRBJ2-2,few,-,CASSGERSGELFF,TGTGCCAGCAGTGGAGAGAGGAGCGGGGAGCTGTTTTTT